The present entry profiles one T cell receptor (beta chain) with its context. This CDR3 is built from 18 residues. With 2 bases clipped from V and 6 bases from J, the junction kept 14 bases outside the gene matches. Germline V CDR1 and CDR2: KGHDR, SFDVKD. After template switching added a universal primer site, the resulting cDNA carried unique molecular identifiers. TCRdb called the 5' RACE reads again in MiXCR, with one record for every CDR3 protein. Among 1,800,000 or so distinct CDR3 sequences listed, less than 40% were seen once. This sample is drawn from a study of identical twins. The chain carries TRBV24-1 and TRBJ2-1, with 8 bases matching TRBD1. Source material: cord blood. The origin of this receptor is a newborn girl in good health. Here the CDR3 DNA reads TGTGCCACCAGTGATTACCCCGGACAGGGATTAAGAGGCAATGAGCAGTTCTTC. Protein sequence: CATSDYPGQGLRGNEQFF.